The rows below give T cell receptor beta chains drawn from one sample of a study of CD8+ T cells in alopecia areata. Some clones are missing from TCRdb's copy, which holds only in-frame ones; the method was immunoSEQ multiplex PCR. The data show about 180,000 clones, with about 47% seen just once and around 9.1% held by the top ten. The sequencing here drew on CD8+ T cells sorted from blood, taken at roughly week 52, from a patient treated with tofacitinib. Receptors were obtained from a human donor with alopecia areata. Both conserved end residues are part of each CDR3. A D gene is named only where the DNA matches it firmly. Clone sizes are given selectively: once, few, many, or a class where the clone is expanded.

D	V	size	J	CDR3	DNA
NA	TRBV7-9	few	TRBJ2-3	CASSFGTDTQYF	TGTGCCAGCAGCTTTGGAACAGATACGCAGTATTTT
NA	TRBV29-1	NA	TRBJ1-2	CSVGTGTGGYTF	TGCAGCGTAGGCACAGGGACGGGCGGCTACACCTTC
NA	TRBV10-1	NA	TRBJ1-1	CASSDEGDGNTEAFF	TGCGCCAGCAGCGATGAAGGGGACGGCAACACTGAAGCTTTCTTT
NA	TRBV2	NA	TRBJ2-7	CASSSRTESSYEQYF	TGTGCCAGCAGTTCCCGGACAGAGAGCTCCTACGAGCAGTACTTC
NA	TRBV27	NA	TRBJ2-7	CASSLVGIGSLQTYEQYF	TGTGCCAGCAGTTTAGTCGGGATAGGGTCCCTCCAAACCTACGAGCAGTACTTC
NA	TRBV25-1	NA	TRBJ1-2	CASSSYLVGPNYGYTF	TGTGCCAGCAGTTCCTACCTGGTCGGGCCTAACTATGGCTACACCTTC
NA	TRBV7-6	NA	TRBJ2-1	CASSLGEANEQFF	TGTGCCAGCAGCTTAGGAGAAGCCAATGAGCAGTTCTTC
TRBD2	TRBV15	NA	TRBJ2-2	CATSRDRGGSGELFF	TGTGCCACCAGCAGAGATCGCGGGGGAAGCGGGGAGCTGTTTTTT
TRBD2	TRBV19	NA	TRBJ2-7	CASSESGGYEQYF	TGTGCCAGTAGTGAAAGCGGGGGATACGAGCAGTACTTC
NA	TRBV10-3	NA	TRBJ1-2	CAISGRLAKLNYGYTF	TGTGCCATCAGTGGGCGTCTAGCCAAACTTAACTATGGCTACACCTTC
NA	TRBV29-1	NA	TRBJ2-3	CSVPTEPFTDTQYF	TGCAGCGTTCCAACGGAGCCTTTCACAGATACGCAGTATTTT
NA	TRBV6-1	NA	TRBJ2-6	CASISGANVLTF	TGTGCCAGCATTTCGGGGGCCAACGTCCTGACTTTC
NA	TRBV30	NA	TRBJ2-3	CAWSIQGPDTQYF	TGTGCCTGGAGTATCCAAGGTCCAGATACGCAGTATTTT
NA	TRBV2	NA	TRBJ2-7	CASNDGNYEQYF	TGTGCCAGCAACGATGGGAACTACGAGCAGTACTTC
TRBD1	TRBV27	NA	TRBJ1-2	CASSLDRGVYGYTF	TGTGCCAGCAGTTTAGACAGGGGCGTCTATGGCTACACCTTC
NA	TRBV18	NA	TRBJ1-4	CASSPGTAEKLFF	TGTGCCAGCTCACCGGGAACTGCCGAAAAACTGTTTTTT
NA	TRBV29-1	NA	TRBJ1-1	CSALNTEAFF	TGCAGCGCCCTGAACACTGAAGCTTTCTTT
TRBD1	TRBV29-1	few	TRBJ2-7	CSVGGQGARQRQYF	TGCAGCGTTGGAGGACAGGGGGCCCGCCAGCGGCAGTACTTC
TRBD2	TRBV30	few	TRBJ2-1	CAWSVRGRGANEQFF	TGTGCCTGGAGTGTACGGGGGAGGGGTGCAAATGAGCAGTTCTTC
TRBD1	TRBV29-1	NA	TRBJ1-1	CSVGRTGTLNTEAFF	TGCAGCGTTGGTCGGACAGGGACCTTGAACACTGAAGCTTTCTTT
NA	TRBV18	NA	TRBJ2-1	CASSPTEPGLLRNEQFF	TGTGCCAGCTCACCGACCGAACCGGGACTCCTCCGTAATGAGCAGTTCTTC
TRBD2	TRBV4-2	NA	TRBJ2-3	CASSHPLSTSGRTDTQYF	TGTGCCAGCAGCCATCCCCTCAGCACTAGCGGACGCACAGATACGCAGTATTTT
TRBD1	TRBV5-4	NA	TRBJ2-5	CASSLYRTGEETQYF	TGTGCCAGCAGCTTGTATCGGACAGGGGAAGAGACCCAGTACTTC